The present TCR beta chain was sequenced within a study of cytomegalovirus exposure and HLA in healthy donors (dated by TCRdb to 2016 to 2017). In terms of the full investigation: An earlier analysis of under 600 of the donors reported 250 to 300 Gb of sequence data and 100 million to 130 million unique TCR beta sequences from approximately 180 million T cells. Alongside the repertoire data, information on donor age, sex, ethnicity and CMV serostatus was compiled. In the later analysis, no new phenotypic data were used to find candidate immune exposures; instead, reliance was placed on TCR beta sequences and their occurrence across donors. Typing coverage varied by locus: about 620-640 donors for A, B, C, DRB1 and DQB1; more than 500 for DQA1; about 590 for DPA1; 400 to 480 for DPB1. Among over 350 genotyped donors of the cohort, an average of around 240,000 unique TCR beta nucleotide sequences were sequenced per donor, around 18% of them non-productive. HLA typing included class I and class II loci at four-digit resolution. Along with the roughly 700-subject first cohort, a separate validation cohort of over a hundred different subjects was used. The genetic ancestry cluster associated with self-reported Caucasian donors included roughly four fifths of the 300 to 450 genotyped donors. The study used immunosequencing to profile the T cell repertoires of around 600 subjects and linked those repertoires to cytomegalovirus serostatus. Roughly 5 DR-DQ haplotypes were treated as single units for association and clustering because of strong linkage in the cohort. The study aimed to test whether cataloging public T cell receptors could reveal signatures of past pathogen exposure. A later analysis re-analyzed previously published TCR beta repertoires from 660 or so donors and added high-resolution HLA genotyping to study TCR occurrence patterns. In an earlier analysis of more than 550 of the donors, high-throughput TCR beta sequencing was used to judge whether each TCR beta V gene segment behaved as functional or pseudogenic. In a later genetic analysis, genome-wide SNP genotypes for about three fifths of the 666 donors were used, and that subset was treated as a discovery cohort. The study combined high-throughput TCR immunosequencing, statistical association of individual TCRs with disease status, and machine learning to predict cytomegalovirus infection status. Roughly 300 gigabases of sequencing data and 70 million to 100 million unique TCR sequences made up an early release that covered under 750 HLA-typed donors. All discovery cohort repertoires had been generated using a single sequencing platform. General findings and caveats noted by the study authors: A further reported finding was that TCR beta sequences accurately predicted the HLA-A and HLA-B alleles for most subjects in the first cohort. In a later analysis, TCR association rates were found to vary across HLA loci, with the most associated TCRs seen for DRB1 alleles and the fewest for HLA-C alleles. A cluster of highly shared sequence variants was judged likely to be a technical artifact of the sequencing pipeline. Linkage disequilibrium might explain the correlated functional status among segregating V segments, but an unknown experimental factor could not be excluded. In a later analysis, more than 15,000 TCR beta sequences were associated with specific HLA alleles at a false discovery rate of 0.05. Because counts were too low, more than 15 rarely observed V segments, including chromosome 9 orphons, were excluded from the earlier analysis of around 640 of the donors. Broadly in line with IMGT annotations, most TCR beta V segments showed up in productive rearrangements about 90% or about 30% of the time in an earlier analysis of several hundred of the donors. In a later analysis, HLA-associated TCR beta chains showed more clonal expansion and lower generation probabilities than non-associated chains that were equally common. The 87-base-pair reads could not distinguish some IMGT-functional V segments, including TRBV6-2 and TRBV6-3, so those segments were excluded. In the study, 164 TCR beta chains were listed as associated with cytomegalovirus. A later analysis found that most CMV-associated TCR beta chains appeared HLA-restricted, with HLA associations seemingly driven largely by CMV exposure. Most TCR sequences were observed very rarely across donors, whereas some public TCRs were present in many individuals. Because HLA typing was unavailable for some donors at each locus, only the typed subset was used in association tests. Cytomegalovirus status was reported to be diagnosed by the classifier with high specificity and sensitivity in both the original and validation cohorts. According to a later genetic analysis, donors in an Asian-associated ancestry cluster had fewer N-insertions in productive TCRs than the approximately 630-donor mean. Presence/absence analyses assumed roughly uniform sequencing depth across donors, an assumption that may not hold. In a later genetic analysis, a missense DCLRE1C variant was associated with V-gene and J-gene trimming of TCR beta chains, and the association was replicated in an independent cohort. CMV serostatus was the only immune exposure information available for the cohort. In vitro tests confirmed that a few of the cytomegalovirus-associated TCR beta chains recognize cytomegalovirus antigens. A later analysis reported that several top co-occurrence clusters appeared linked to parvovirus B19, influenza, CMV and Epstein-Barr virus. In this cohort, only TCR beta chains were sequenced, and detectable features were limited by the absence of alpha or paired-chain data. When HLA alleles, especially DR and DQ, strongly co-occurred, attributing TCR associations to individual alleles was difficult. It was suggested by the authors that the approach could potentially be generalized to other disease states and immunological phenotypes.

A word on this clone: The clone's antigen remains unknown. Base qualities are not recorded, but no much larger clone differs from it by a single base.

The CDR3 sequence holds 13 residues, the cysteine and phenylalanine included. Of all the DNA, just the CDR3 is kept, 39 bases in frame from base 1. The germline V gene encodes CDR1 KGHSH and CDR2 LQKENI. The germline ends are 7 bases apart after V is trimmed by 2 bases and J by 3 bases. Preparation of the library involved the immunoSEQ multiplex PCR assay. The multiplex PCR relied on a mix of 60 forward primers for TCR Vbeta segments and 13 reverse primers for TCR Jbeta segments. The CDR3 region of rearranged TCR beta genes was amplified from genomic DNA by a multiplex PCR assay. The amplified TCR beta libraries were sequenced on the Illumina HiSeq System as 87-base-pair reads. Under the source paper's analysis protocol: A later analysis tallied roughly 78 million unique TCR beta chains across the 600 to 700 repertoires, and some 10 million of those chains were shared by two or more donors. Raw reads were error-corrected and collapsed into unique sequences with a nearest-neighbor algorithm that merged closely related sequences to remove PCR and sequencing errors. V, D and J gene segments were assigned by aligning CDR3 sequences to IMGT reference sequences. For a sequence to be retained, a match of at least six nucleotides was required to both a V gene segment and a J gene segment. Rearrangements were classified as productive when the CDR3 lacked stop codons and remained in frame with V and J, and all other rearrangements were classified as non-productive. Following IMGT convention, CDR3 was defined as the stretch from the second conserved V-encoded cysteine to the conserved J-encoded phenylalanine. Sequences without an unambiguous match to a single V gene segment were excluded from the earlier analysis of over 500 of the donors. In an earlier analysis of 587 of the donors, V segments were called functional above 56.7% productive rearrangements and were called segregating when the between-donor standard deviation exceeded 5%. A statistical classification framework was built for diagnosing cytomegalovirus status from the catalog of TCR beta chain sequences. In a later analysis, TCR nucleotide sequences were compared against IMGT/GENE-DB human TR gene sequences so that V and J genes could be assigned. Using the TCRdist pipeline, a later analysis assigned CDR3 sequences along with most-parsimonious VDJ recombination scenarios. In a later analysis, every TCR beta chain was defined by the combination of its CDR3 amino acid sequence and its V-gene family, and reads without a unique V-gene family were dropped. In a later analysis, around 600 highly shared, low-generation-probability nucleotide sequences were removed to address suspected cross-contamination and a sequencing artifact. In a later analysis, a clonal expansion index for each public chain was calculated from normalized within-repertoire ranks of inferred template counts. Generation probabilities in a later analysis came from a VDJ recombination model fitted to out-of-frame rearrangements, and those results were checked against IGoR. In a later analysis, hypergeometric tests were used to score TCR-TCR, TCR-HLA and TCR-CMV co-occurrence, with a repertoire-size bias correction applied to TCR pairs. False discovery rates were estimated in a later analysis by permuting HLA or CMV assignments 20 times. In a later analysis, co-occurring TCRs were grouped with DBSCAN, and TCRdist sequence similarity was added when clustering was performed within HLA-allele-positive subsets. For co-occurrence clustering, repertoires with fewer than 30,000 or more than 120,000 public chains were excluded, along with five repertoires with anomalous nucleotide sharing. In its TCRdb copy, this immuneACCESS table keeps in-frame sequences only and misses some clones. Where compared with another copy, unresolved V genes explain less than half of these, and the others have no known cause. V, J and clone size are taken as reported in that table, and D and trimming were inferred from the DNA itself. This sample comprises around 200,000 clones, around 83% of them detected only once. The top ten hold 9.5% to 13% of the sample.

In total, more than 500 healthy bone marrow donors made up the cohort. All cohort members were sampled while nominally healthy, although unrecorded immune exposures were likely present. The donor tested CMV seropositive and was one of the 289 seropositive cohort members. A peripheral blood sample was provided by each donor, and peripheral blood mononuclear cells were used for TCR beta sequencing. The Qiagen DNeasy Blood Extraction Kit was used to extract genomic DNA from the blood cell samples. What was sequenced was PBMCs. The chain couples TRBV18 to TRBJ2-5; TRBD2 is a possible D gene, resting on 6 matching bases. This TCR came from a woman aged 50 to 60 in good health and CMV-seropositive. The nucleotides are TGTGCCAGCTCACCAAGGAGGGAAGAGACCCAGTACTTC. Its translation reads: CASSPRREETQYF.